This T cell receptor beta chain is from a study of T-cell reconstitution after alpha-beta-depleted transplantation in children. General observations from the study: Recipient T cells and thymic progenitors that survived were the source of the high TCRbeta diversity seen at day 60 in some patients. As was reported, about two months after transplant, alpha-beta T cells came from several hundred expanded graft clones. From newly produced T cells came most of the T-cell counts and diversity one year after transplant.

The TCRbeta library was prepared with unique molecular identifiers. MiXCR was run by TCRdb on the PCR reads, yielding one entry per CDR3 protein. Of approximately 47,000 distinct CDR3 sequences listed, around 50% were seen once; the top ten hold under 40%. V was clipped by 2 bases and J by 4 bases; unmatched bases: 5. CDR3 length: 15 residues. Germline V lookup: CDR1 LGHNA, CDR2 YSLEER. This clonotype was recorded a few times. The antigen remains undetermined. The source was peripheral blood, collected before TCRalphabeta/CD19-depleted stem cell transplant. This chain joins TRBV4-3 and TRBJ1-2; 9 bases match TRBD1. This clonotype originated in a boy under three years old with SCID, due to receive a stem cell transplant. CDR3 sequence reads: CASSQIQGAPYGYTF. The CDR3 DNA follows: TGCGCCAGCAGCCAAATACAGGGGGCCCCCTATGGCTACACCTTC.